This T cell receptor (beta chain) was obtained from a study of blood T cell repertoires in COVID-19. Study background: Both acute and convalescent COVID-19 samples were obtained from the United States, Italy and Spain. T cells, B-cell-depleted T cells, or PBMCs supplied cDNA or gDNA.

Per the study methods: Scientists estimated how many nucleated cells there were by amplifying reference gene primers. TCRdb's table, derived via immunoSEQ multiplex PCR, lists solely in-frame clones and lacks some. V and J calls plus clone size are reproduced from that table; the DNA served to infer D and trimming. The table lists about 180,000 clones, 80% to 85% of them singletons. The length of the CDR3 is 16 residues. CDR1 MNHNY and CDR2 SVGAGI come from the germline V gene (reference sequence). J was trimmed by 4 bases and V by 0 bases; bases with no gene match: 4. The sequenced sample consisted of peripheral blood. This TCR was sampled from a woman aged 55-69 years with acute or convalescent COVID-19. This chain links TRBV6-6 with TRBJ2-7, with TRBD1 matching over 12 bases. CDR3: CASSYSGTGGGYEQYF. The CDR3 region has the DNA TGTGCCAGCAGTTACTCGGGGACAGGGGGCGGTTACGAGCAGTACTTC.